This T cell receptor beta chain was observed in a study of T cell responses to AZD1222 COVID-19 vaccine. This table comes from immunoSEQ multiplex PCR, and its TCRdb copy is limited to in-frame clones, with some not included. The sample holds approximately 90,000 clones, roughly nine tenths seen once. A note on this clone: This sample also contains other DNA sequences that code for the same CDR3.

The receptor was derived from an adult in good health. This material consisted of peripheral blood, taken on day 0 of AZD1222 vaccination.

The CDR3 reads CASRGGGGNQPQHF. For the CDR3, the DNA is TGTGCCAGCAGGGGAGGGGGAGGCAATCAGCCCCAGCATTTT. The rearrangement uses TRBV6-5 and TRBJ1-5; possible D gene TRBD1, 6 bases. V lost 6 bases and J lost 2, with 11 bases in between. Germline lookup yields CDR1 MNHEY and CDR2 SVGAGI. This CDR3 is 14 amino acids long.